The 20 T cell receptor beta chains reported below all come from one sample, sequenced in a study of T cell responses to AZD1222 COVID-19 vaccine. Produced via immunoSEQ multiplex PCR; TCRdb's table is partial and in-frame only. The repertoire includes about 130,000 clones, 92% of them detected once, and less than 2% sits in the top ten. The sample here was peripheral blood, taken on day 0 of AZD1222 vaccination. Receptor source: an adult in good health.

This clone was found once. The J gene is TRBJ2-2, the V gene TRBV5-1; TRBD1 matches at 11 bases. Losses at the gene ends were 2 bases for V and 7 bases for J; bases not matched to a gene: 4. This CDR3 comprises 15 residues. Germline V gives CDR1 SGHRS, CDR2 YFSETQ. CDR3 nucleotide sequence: TGCGCCAGCAGCTTAAGGACAGGGGGCAGCGGGGAGCTGTTTTTT. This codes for CASSLRTGGSGELFF.

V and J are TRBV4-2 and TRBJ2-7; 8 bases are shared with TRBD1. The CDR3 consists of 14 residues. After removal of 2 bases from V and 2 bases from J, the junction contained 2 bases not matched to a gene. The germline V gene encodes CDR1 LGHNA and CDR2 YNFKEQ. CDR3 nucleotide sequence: TGTGCCAGCAGCCAACCGGGACAGGCCTACGAGCAGTACTTC. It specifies CASSQPGQAYEQYF.

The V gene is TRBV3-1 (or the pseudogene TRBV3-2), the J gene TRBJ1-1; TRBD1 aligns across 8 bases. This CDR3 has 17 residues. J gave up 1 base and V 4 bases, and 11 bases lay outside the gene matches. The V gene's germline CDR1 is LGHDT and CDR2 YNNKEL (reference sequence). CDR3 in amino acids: CASSRRGPTGRNTEAFF. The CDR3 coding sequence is TGTGCCAGCAGCCGCAGGGGGCCGACGGGTAGGAACACTGAAGCTTTCTTT.

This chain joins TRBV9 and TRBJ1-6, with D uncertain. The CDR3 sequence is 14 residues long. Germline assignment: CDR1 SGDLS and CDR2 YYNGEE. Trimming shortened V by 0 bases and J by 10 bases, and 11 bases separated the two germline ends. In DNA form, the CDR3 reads TGTGCCAGCAGCGTAGTTCCGGGGTTCTCACCCCTCCACTTT. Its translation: CASSVVPGFSPLHF.

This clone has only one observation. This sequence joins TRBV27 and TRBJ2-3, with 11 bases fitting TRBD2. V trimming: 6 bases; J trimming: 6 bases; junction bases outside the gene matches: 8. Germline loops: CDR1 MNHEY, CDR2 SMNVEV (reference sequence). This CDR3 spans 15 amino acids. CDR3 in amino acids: CASRTGTSGGDTQYF. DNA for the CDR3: TGTGCCAGCAGGACCGGGACTAGCGGAGGGGATACGCAGTATTTT.

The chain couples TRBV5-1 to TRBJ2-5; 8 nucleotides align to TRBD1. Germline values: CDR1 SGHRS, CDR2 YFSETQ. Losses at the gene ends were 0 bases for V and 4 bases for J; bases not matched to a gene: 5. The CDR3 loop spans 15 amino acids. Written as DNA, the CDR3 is TGCGCCAGCAGCTTGGCCCCAGGGGGCATAGAGACCCAGTACTTC. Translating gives CASSLAPGGIETQYF. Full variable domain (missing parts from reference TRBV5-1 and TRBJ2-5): KAGVTQTPRYLIKTRGQQVTLSCSPISGHRSVSWYQQTPGQGLQFLFEYFSETQRNKGNFPGRFSGRQFSNSRSEMNVSTLELGDSALYLCASSLAPGGIETQYFGPGTRLLVL.

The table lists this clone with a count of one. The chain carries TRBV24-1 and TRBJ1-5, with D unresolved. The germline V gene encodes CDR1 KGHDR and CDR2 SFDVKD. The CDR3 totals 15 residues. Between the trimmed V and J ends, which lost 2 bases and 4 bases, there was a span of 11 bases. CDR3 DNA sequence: TGTGCCACCAGTGATTCTCGGGTTCCGAATCAGCCCCAGCATTTT. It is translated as CATSDSRVPNQPQHF.

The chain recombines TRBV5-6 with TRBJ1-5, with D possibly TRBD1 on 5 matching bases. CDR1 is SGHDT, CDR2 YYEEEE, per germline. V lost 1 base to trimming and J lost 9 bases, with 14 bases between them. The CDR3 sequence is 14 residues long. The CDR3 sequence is CASSLSRGGRPQHF. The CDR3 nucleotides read TGTGCCAGCAGCTTGTCACGGGGCGGGCGGCCCCAGCATTTT.

The CDR3 protein is CASSLAGLTDTQYF. CDR3 bases: TGTGCCAGCAGCTTAGCGGGACTTACAGATACGCAGTATTTT. This chain uses TRBV5-6 with TRBJ2-3; 7 bases are a match to TRBD2. V lost 2 bases and J lost 3; bases outside the gene matches: 3. Germline CDR1 reads SGHDT; CDR2 reads YYEEEE. The CDR3 is made up of 14 amino acids. Together with reference TRBV5-6 and TRBJ2-3, the CDR3 gives the full variable domain: DAGVTQSPTHLIKTRGQQVTLRCSPKSGHDTVSWYQQALGQGPQFIFQYYEEEERQRGNFPDRFSGHQFPNYSSELNVNALLLGDSALYLCASSLAGLTDTQYFGPGTRLTVL.

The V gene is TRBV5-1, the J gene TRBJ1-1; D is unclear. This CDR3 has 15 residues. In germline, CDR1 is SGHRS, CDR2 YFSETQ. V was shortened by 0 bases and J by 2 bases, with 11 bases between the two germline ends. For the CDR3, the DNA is TGCGCCAGCAGCTTGGAAAGAGGCAGAAACACTGAAGCTTTCTTT. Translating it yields CASSLERGRNTEAFF.

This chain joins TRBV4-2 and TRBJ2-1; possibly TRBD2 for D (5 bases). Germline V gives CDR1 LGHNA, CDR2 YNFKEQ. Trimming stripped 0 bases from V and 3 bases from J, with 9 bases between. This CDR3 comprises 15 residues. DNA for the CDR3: TGTGCCAGCAGCCAAGATTGGACTTACTACAATGAGCAGTTCTTC. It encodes CASSQDWTYYNEQFF.

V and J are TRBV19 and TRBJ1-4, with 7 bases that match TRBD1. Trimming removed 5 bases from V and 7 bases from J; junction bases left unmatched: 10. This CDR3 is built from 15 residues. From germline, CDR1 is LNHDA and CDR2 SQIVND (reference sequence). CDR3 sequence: CASSAGGVGTEKLFF. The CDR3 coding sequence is TGTGCCAGTAGTGCAGGGGGTGTAGGAACTGAAAAACTGTTTTTT.

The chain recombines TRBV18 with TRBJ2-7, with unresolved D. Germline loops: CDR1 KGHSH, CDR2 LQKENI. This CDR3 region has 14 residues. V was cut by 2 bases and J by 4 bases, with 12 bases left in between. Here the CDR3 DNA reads TGTGCCAGCTCACCAAAAGGGTTTTTATACGAGCAGTACTTC. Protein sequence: CASSPKGFLYEQYF. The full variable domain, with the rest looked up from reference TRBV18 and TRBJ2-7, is NAGVMQNPRHLVRRRGQEARLRCSPMKGHSHVYWYRQLPEEGLKFMVYLQKENIIDESGMPKERFSAEFPKEGPSILRIQQVVRGDSAAYFCASSPKGFLYEQYFGPGTRLTVT.

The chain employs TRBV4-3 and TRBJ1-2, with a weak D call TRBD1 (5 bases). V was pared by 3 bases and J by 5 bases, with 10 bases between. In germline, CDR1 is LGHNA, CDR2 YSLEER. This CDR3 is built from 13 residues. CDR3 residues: CASSQRGGYGYTF. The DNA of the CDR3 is TGCGCCAGCAGCCAGCGGGGGGGATATGGCTACACCTTC.

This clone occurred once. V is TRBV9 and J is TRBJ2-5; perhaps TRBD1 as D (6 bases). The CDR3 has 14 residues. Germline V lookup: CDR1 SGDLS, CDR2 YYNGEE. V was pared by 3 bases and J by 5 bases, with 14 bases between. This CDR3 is CASSASGGPETQYF. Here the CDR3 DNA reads TGTGCCAGCAGCGCCTCTGGGGGCCCCGAGACCCAGTACTTC.

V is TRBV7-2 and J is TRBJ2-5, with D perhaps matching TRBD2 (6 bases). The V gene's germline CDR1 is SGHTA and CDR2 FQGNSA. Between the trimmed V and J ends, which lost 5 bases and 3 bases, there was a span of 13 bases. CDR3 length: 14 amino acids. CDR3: CASSTPGGKETQYF. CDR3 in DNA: TGTGCCAGCAGCACCCCCGGGGGAAAAGAGACCCAGTACTTC.

The CDR3 bases are TGTGCCAGTAGTAAGACGGGACTTCGGACCCAGTACTTC. It codes for CASSKTGLRTQYF. The chain employs TRBV19 and TRBJ2-5; D is possibly TRBD2 (6 bases). Per the germline V gene, CDR1 is LNHDA and CDR2 is SQIVND (reference sequence). V shed 4 bases and J shed 7 bases, with 13 bases lying between them. The CDR3 runs to 13 residues.

The CDR3 nucleotides read TGTGCCAGCAGAGACCCGGGACAGGGGGGCACAGATACGCAGTATTTT. It is translated as CASRDPGQGGTDTQYF. This chain links TRBV2 with TRBJ2-3; 11 positions match TRBD1. Trimming took 6 bases from V and 1 from J; bases not matched to a gene: 6. The CDR3 spans 16 residues. CDR1 is SNHLY, CDR2 FYNNEI, per germline.

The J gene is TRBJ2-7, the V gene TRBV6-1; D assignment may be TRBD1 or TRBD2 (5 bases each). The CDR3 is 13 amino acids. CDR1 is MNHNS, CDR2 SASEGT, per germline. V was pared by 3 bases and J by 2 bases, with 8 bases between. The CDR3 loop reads CASSEGPTYEQYF. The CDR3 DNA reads TGTGCCAGCAGTGAGGGACCAACCTACGAGCAGTACTTC.

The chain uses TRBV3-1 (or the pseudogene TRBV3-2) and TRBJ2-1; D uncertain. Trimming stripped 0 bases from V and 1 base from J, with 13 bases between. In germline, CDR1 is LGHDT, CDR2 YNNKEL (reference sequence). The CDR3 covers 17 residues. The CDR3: CASSQDQSPYSYNEQFF. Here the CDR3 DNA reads TGTGCCAGCAGCCAAGACCAATCACCTTATTCCTACAATGAGCAGTTCTTC.